The present entry profiles one TCR beta chain with its context. Its antigen is undetermined. cDNA prepared by RNA extraction and subsequent reverse transcription served as the template for sequencing. TCRdb keeps only in-frame clones here, not all; method: immunoSEQ multiplex PCR. The sample has about 200,000 clones, under 75% seen once. As for treatment: oral pan-JAK inhibitor, 5-10 mg twice daily. Peripheral blood samples and lesional scalp punch biopsies were obtained from alopecia areata patients. From PBMCs, CD4+ and CD8+ T cells were sorted. This specimen belongs to a study of CD8+ T cells in alopecia areata. Turning to the study itself: Disease severity was quantified as SALT score of affected scalp area.

Germline V gene lookup returns CDR1 LNHNV and CDR2 YYDKDF (reference sequence). The CDR3 length is 14 residues. Between the trimmed V and J ends, which lost 0 bases and 4 bases, there was a span of 9 bases. General study findings and limits: For patients receiving tofacitinib, scalp clonality and expanded CD8+ clones among the top 100 significantly decreased.

The sequence derives from a human donor with alopecia areata. The chain has TRBV15 and TRBJ1-2, with D unresolved. Specimen: CD4+ T cells sorted from blood, collected at week 4, from a patient treated with tofacitinib. In DNA form, the CDR3 reads TGTGCCACCAGCAGAGATTCGGAGAGCTATGGCTACACCTTC. Residues: CATSRDSESYGYTF.